Each of the 15 T cell receptor beta chains below was sequenced from the same sample in a study of cytomegalovirus exposure and HLA in healthy donors. PCR employed 60 Vbeta and 13 Jbeta primers. Generated by immunoSEQ multiplex PCR, the TCRdb table keeps only in-frame clones and is missing some. The profile shows some 87,000 clones, approximately 56% of them singletons. The sequencing input was PBMCs. Receptors originate from a woman younger than 45 in good health and CMV-seropositive.

The chain employs TRBV9 and TRBJ2-1; 10 bases match TRBD2. The CDR3 is made up of 15 amino acids. Germline trimming cut 0 bases from V and 7 bases from J; bases unmatched to any gene: 4. Germline assignment: CDR1 SGDLS and CDR2 YYNGEE. For the CDR3, the DNA is TGTGCCAGCAGCGTAGCTGTACTAGCGGGAAATGAGCAGTTCTTC. Amino acids: CASSVAVLAGNEQFF.

The genes are TRBV18 and TRBJ2-5; 7 bases map to TRBD2. CDR3 length equals 17 residues. The germline gives CDR1 KGHSH, CDR2 LQKENI. Trimming removed 0 bases from V and 5 bases from J; junction bases left unmatched: 12. The CDR3 spells CASSPPGSSGRWETQYF. As DNA, the CDR3 is TGTGCCAGCTCACCACCGGGCTCTAGCGGACGTTGGGAGACCCAGTACTTC. Full variable domain (missing parts from reference TRBV18 and TRBJ2-5): NAGVMQNPRHLVRRRGQEARLRCSPMKGHSHVYWYRQLPEEGLKFMVYLQKENIIDESGMPKERFSAEFPKEGPSILRIQQVVRGDSAAYFCASSPPGSSGRWETQYFGPGTRLLVL.

This clone was seen a single time. The gene calls are TRBV30 and TRBJ1-6; the D gene is possibly TRBD1 (6 bases). CDR1 is GTSNPN and CDR2 is SVGIG in the germline V gene (reference sequence). V was pared by 0 bases and J by 3 bases, with 18 bases between. CDR3 length: 18 amino acids. The CDR3 spells CAWSVTRDNIYYNSPLHF. The CDR3 DNA reads as TGTGCCTGGAGTGTGACACGGGACAATATCTACTATAATTCACCCCTCCACTTT.

The V and J genes are TRBV29-1 and TRBJ2-1; D possibly corresponds to TRBD2 (6 bases). Germline V gene sequence: CDR1 SQVTM, CDR2 ANQGSEA. The V end lost 3 bases, the J end lost 8 bases, and 8 bases lay between the germline ends. The CDR3 sequence is 11 residues long. The CDR3 is CSVDAGYEQFF. As DNA, the CDR3 is TGCAGCGTTGATGCGGGATATGAGCAGTTCTTC.

J is TRBJ2-1 and V is TRBV2; D perhaps matches TRBD1 (6 bases). Per the germline V gene, CDR1 is SNHLY and CDR2 is FYNNEI. The CDR3 has 12 residues. The V and J ends lost 10 bases and 7 bases respectively, with 14 bases between them. Here the CDR3 reads CATLRGPNEQFF. CDR3 DNA sequence: TGTGCCACCCTCAGGGGACCTAATGAGCAGTTCTTC.

The chain joins TRBV15 to TRBJ2-1; 8 bases match TRBD1. The CDR3 covers 15 residues. With V trimmed by 4 bases and J by 7 bases, 9 bases remained unmatched. Germline-derived CDR1 and CDR2 are LNHNV and YYDKDF (reference sequence). CDR3 in amino acids: CATSTLTGAGNEQFF. The DNA for the CDR3 is TGTGCCACCAGCACCTTGACAGGGGCGGGAAATGAGCAGTTCTTC.

This rearrangement joins TRBV2 to TRBJ1-1; D gene uncertain. The CDR3 is 14 residues long. Trimming took 7 bases from V and 0 from J, leaving 12 bases between them. Germline loops: CDR1 SNHLY, CDR2 FYNNEI. CDR3 in DNA: TGTGCCAGCACTCGACGAGGAGTGAACACTGAAGCTTTCTTT. Its protein is CASTRRGVNTEAFF.

V and J are TRBV11-2 and TRBJ2-4, with D unclear. This CDR3 is built from 15 residues. In germline, CDR1 is SGHAT, CDR2 FQNNGV. V lost 2 bases and J lost 9, with 17 bases in between. CDR3 in amino acids: CASSLSSGGKLIQYF. Written as DNA, the CDR3 is TGTGCCAGCAGCTTAAGTTCGGGTGGCAAACTCATTCAGTACTTC.

The V call is TRBV30, the J call TRBJ2-3, with 9 bases fitting TRBD2. After removal of 1 base from V and 2 bases from J, the junction contained 4 bases not matched to a gene. Germline CDR1 reads GTSNPN; CDR2 reads SVGIG (reference sequence). The CDR3 length is 15 residues. CDR3 in DNA: TGTGCCTGGAGTGGGGCGGGGGGGAACACAGATACGCAGTATTTT. It yields the protein CAWSGAGGNTDTQYF.

CDR3 nucleotides: TGCGCCAGCAAAGTCGGGGGGGGCACAGATACGCAGTATTTT. It encodes CASKVGGGTDTQYF. J is TRBJ2-3 and V is TRBV5-1, with 8 bases matching TRBD2. V dropped 6 bases and J dropped 1; count of bases not matched to a gene: 4. The CDR3 spans 14 residues. Germline-derived CDR1 and CDR2 are SGHRS and YFSETQ.

The chain has TRBV15 and TRBJ1-2, with D perhaps TRBD1 (6 bases). The CDR3 runs 17 residues. Germline loops: CDR1 LNHNV, CDR2 YYDKDF (reference sequence). Between the trimmed V and J ends, which lost 1 base and 5 bases, there was a span of 20 bases. For the CDR3, the DNA is TGTGCCACCAGCAGAGGAGGGATTGGGGGCCGCTCTTATGGCTACACCTTC. Protein product: CATSRGGIGGRSYGYTF.

The rearrangement joins TRBV7-9 to TRBJ1-1; D not certain. The CDR3 loop spans 10 amino acids. Trimming stripped 4 bases from V and 8 bases from J, with 5 bases between. Germline V gene data show CDR1 as SEHNR and CDR2 as FQNEAQ (reference sequence). The CDR3 DNA reads as TGTGCCAGCAGCTCGAGAGAAGCTTTCTTT. Translated: CASSSREAFF.

The chain recombines TRBV28 with TRBJ1-2; D gene unclear. Germline V gene sequence: CDR1 MDHEN, CDR2 SYDVKM. V was shortened by 2 bases and J by 7 bases, with 5 bases between the two germline ends. The CDR3 has 11 amino acids. CDR3 coding DNA: TGTGCCAGCAGTTTAGGCATTGGCTACACCTTC. Translating gives CASSLGIGYTF.

The chain has TRBV14 and TRBJ1-2; maybe TRBD1 (6 bases). The germline CDR1 and CDR2 sequences are SGHDN and FVKESK. This CDR3 has 17 residues. The V end was cut by 2 bases, the J end by 7 bases, with 23 bases between. In DNA, the CDR3 is TGTGCCAGCAGCCAACTTGCAGACCGGAACAGGGTATCTGGCTACACCTTC. This codes for CASSQLADRNRVSGYTF.

This clone was counted a few times. The V and J genes are TRBV6-5 and TRBJ2-7; D remains ambiguous. There are 11 residues in the CDR3. CDR1 and CDR2 (germline): MNHEY, SVGAGI. Trimming stripped 6 bases from V and 3 bases from J, with 6 bases between. CDR3 in amino acids: CASRGLYEQYF. The CDR3 region has the DNA TGTGCCAGCAGGGGCCTCTACGAGCAGTACTTC.